This is a list of T cell receptor beta chains from one sample in a study of T cell responses to AZD1222 COVID-19 vaccine. TCRdb's copy holds only in-frame clones and misses some; the assay was immunoSEQ multiplex PCR. The sample holds more than 95,000 clones; roughly 90% are singletons and the top ten take approximately 4.5%. Specimen: peripheral blood, collected on day 0 of AZD1222 vaccination. The source of these receptors is an adult in good health. The CDR3 runs from the conserved cysteine through the conserved F or W. The D gene is left open where the match is weak. Only part of the rows carry a size: once, few, many, or a class if the clone is expanded.

>TRBJ2-7|NA|TRBD2|17|TRBV2
CASSGGPGTSVAYEQYF
TGTGCCAGCAGTGGGGGCCCGGGGACTAGCGTAGCCTACGAGCAGTACTTC
>TRBJ2-1|NA|TRBD1|16|TRBV5-1
CASSLTGTGVDNEQFF
TGCGCCAGCAGCCTTACCGGGACAGGAGTCGACAATGAGCAGTTCTTC
>TRBJ1-3|NA|NA|13|TRBV10-3
CAIKPASGNTIYF
TGTGCCATCAAGCCCGCCTCTGGAAACACCATATATTTT
>TRBJ2-7|NA|NA|14|TRBV7-3
CASSLPGSSYEQYF
TGTGCCAGCAGCTTACCAGGGAGCTCCTACGAGCAGTACTTC
>TRBJ2-2|NA|NA|14|TRBV5-4
CASSLFTHTGELFF
TGTGCCAGCAGCTTGTTCACTCACACCGGGGAGCTGTTTTTT
>TRBJ1-6|few|NA|14|TRBV18
CASSRGLEGSPLHF
TGTGCCAGCTCCAGGGGCCTTGAGGGTTCACCCCTCCACTTT
>TRBJ2-3|NA|NA|16|TRBV5-5
CASSFVLFKSTDTQYF
TGTGCCAGCAGCTTTGTTCTATTCAAGAGTACAGATACGCAGTATTTT
>TRBJ1-1|NA|NA|16|TRBV10-1
CASSESGNLMNTEAFF
TGCGCCAGCAGTGAGTCCGGGAACTTAATGAACACTGAAGCTTTCTTT
>TRBJ2-3|NA|TRBD2|17|TRBV5-1
CASSLVSRGARGDTQYF
TGCGCCAGCAGCTTGGTCTCGCGGGGGGCCAGGGGAGATACGCAGTATTTT
>TRBJ2-3|NA|TRBD1|14|TRBV27
CASRDRGGTDTQYF
TGTGCCAGCAGGGACAGGGGGGGTACAGATACGCAGTATTTT
>TRBJ1-6|NA|NA|14|TRBV9
CASSVGGGWSPLHF
TGTGCCAGCAGCGTAGGAGGGGGATGGTCACCCCTCCACTTT
>TRBJ2-7|NA|NA|13|TRBV27
CASSFRGAYEQYF
TGTGCCAGCAGTTTCAGGGGGGCCTACGAGCAGTACTTC
>TRBJ2-5|NA|TRBD1|17|TRBV19
CASSLTHRGTVQETQYF
TGTGCCAGTAGTCTCACCCACAGGGGTACGGTCCAAGAGACCCAGTACTTC
>TRBJ1-6|NA|TRBD1|14|TRBV10-3
CAIREGQGDSPLHF
TGTGCCATCAGGGAGGGACAGGGTGATTCACCCCTCCACTTT
>TRBJ1-6|NA|NA|15|TRBV28
CASSLEGRANSPLHF
TGTGCCAGCAGTTTAGAGGGGCGGGCAAATTCACCCCTCCACTTT
>TRBJ1-1|NA|NA|15|TRBV7-8
CASSLIAGWDTEAFF
TGTGCCAGCAGCTTAATTGCAGGGTGGGACACTGAAGCTTTCTTT
>TRBJ2-7|NA|NA|14|TRBV6-2/TRBV6-3
CASSPPTVSYEQYF
TGTGCCAGCAGTCCGCCGACAGTCTCCTACGAGCAGTACTTC
>TRBJ2-3|NA|NA|13|TRBV7-2
CASSTYAGTMQYF
TGTGCCAGCAGCACTTACGCGGGGACAATGCAGTATTTT
>TRBJ2-7|NA|TRBD2|16|TRBV24-1
CATSDLGTSGSYEQYF
TGTGCCACCAGTGATTTGGGGACTAGCGGGAGTTACGAGCAGTACTTC
>TRBJ2-5|NA|NA|15|TRBV4-2
CASSQGSTGKETQYF
TGTGCCAGCAGCCAAGGGTCGACAGGTAAAGAGACCCAGTACTTC
>TRBJ2-4|once|TRBD2|16|TRBV27
CASSPGLAGGLGVRYF
TGTGCCAGCAGTCCTGGACTAGCGGGGGGCCTGGGTGTTCGGTACTTC
>TRBJ1-2|once|NA|14|TRBV15
CATSGGLHNYGYTF
TGTGCCACCAGCGGAGGACTGCATAACTATGGCTACACCTTC
>TRBJ2-7|NA|TRBD2|14|TRBV28
CATIKLAGVYEQYF
TGTGCCACCATTAAACTAGCGGGAGTCTACGAGCAGTACTTC
>TRBJ1-1|NA|NA|14|TRBV5-1
CASGRGMPNTEAFF
TGCGCCAGCGGACGGGGGATGCCGAACACTGAAGCTTTCTTT
>TRBJ1-2|NA|NA|13|TRBV7-2
CASSLAAGVGYTF
TGTGCCAGCAGCTTAGCGGCAGGGGTTGGCTACACCTTC
>TRBJ2-7|NA|NA|12|TRBV7-2
CASSGLGSEQYF
TGTGCCAGCAGCGGACTGGGCAGCGAGCAGTACTTC
>TRBJ1-1|NA|TRBD1|19|TRBV6-2/TRBV6-3
CASSYSKGRGGVLNTEAFF
TGTGCCAGCAGTTACTCGAAGGGGAGAGGGGGCGTTTTGAACACTGAAGCTTTCTTT
>TRBJ1-4|NA|TRBD1|14|TRBV5-4
CASSLQGRDEKLFF
TGTGCCAGCAGCCTACAGGGGCGGGATGAAAAACTGTTTTTT
>TRBJ1-6|NA|TRBD1|13|TRBV11-1
CASSQDRDSPLHF
TGTGCCAGCAGTCAGGACAGGGATTCACCCCTCCACTTT